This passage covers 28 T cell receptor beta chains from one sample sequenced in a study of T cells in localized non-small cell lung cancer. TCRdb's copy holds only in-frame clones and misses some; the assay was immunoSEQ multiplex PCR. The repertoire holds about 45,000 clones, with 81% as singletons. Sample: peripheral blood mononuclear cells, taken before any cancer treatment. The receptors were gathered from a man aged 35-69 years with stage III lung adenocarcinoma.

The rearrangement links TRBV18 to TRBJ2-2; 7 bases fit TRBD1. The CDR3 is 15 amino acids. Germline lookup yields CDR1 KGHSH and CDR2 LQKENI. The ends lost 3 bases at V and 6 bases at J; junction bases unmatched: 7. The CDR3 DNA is TGTGCCAGCTCACCGGTGAACAGGGGCGCCGGGGAGCTGTTTTTT. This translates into CASSPVNRGAGELFF. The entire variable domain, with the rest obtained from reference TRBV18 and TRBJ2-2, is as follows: NAGVMQNPRHLVRRRGQEARLRCSPMKGHSHVYWYRQLPEEGLKFMVYLQKENIIDESGMPKERFSAEFPKEGPSILRIQQVVRGDSAAYFCASSPVNRGAGELFFGEGSRLTVL.

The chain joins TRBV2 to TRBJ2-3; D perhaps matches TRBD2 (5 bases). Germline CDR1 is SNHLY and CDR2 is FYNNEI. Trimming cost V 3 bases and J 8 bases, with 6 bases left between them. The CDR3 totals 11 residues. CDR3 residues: CASSDAGTQYF. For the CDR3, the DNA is TGTGCCAGCAGTGACGCGGGTACGCAGTATTTT.

CDR3 protein: CASRDRVGDQPQHF. Written as DNA, the CDR3 is TGTGCCAGCAGGGACAGGGTCGGTGATCAGCCCCAGCATTTT. The chain carries TRBV6-5 and TRBJ1-5; 8 nucleotides align to TRBD1. Germline values: CDR1 MNHEY, CDR2 SVGAGI. There are 14 residues in the CDR3. J gave up 5 bases and V 6 bases, and 6 bases lay outside the gene matches.

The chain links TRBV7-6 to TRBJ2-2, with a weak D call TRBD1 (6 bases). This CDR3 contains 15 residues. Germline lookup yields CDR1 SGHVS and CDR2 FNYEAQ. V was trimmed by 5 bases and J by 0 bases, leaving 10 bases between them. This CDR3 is CASSLQGANTGELFF. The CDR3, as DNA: TGTGCCAGCAGCCTACAGGGCGCGAACACCGGGGAGCTGTTTTTT.

The CDR3 spells CSVTRTAYNEQFF. CDR3 nucleotides: TGCAGCGTGACGAGGACAGCCTACAATGAGCAGTTCTTC. The rearrangement joins TRBV29-1 to TRBJ2-1, with TRBD1 as a possible D gene (6 bases). The ends were cut back, 6 bases at V and 2 bases at J, with 11 bases in the middle. Germline V gene sequence: CDR1 SQVTM, CDR2 ANQGSEA. The CDR3 covers 13 residues.

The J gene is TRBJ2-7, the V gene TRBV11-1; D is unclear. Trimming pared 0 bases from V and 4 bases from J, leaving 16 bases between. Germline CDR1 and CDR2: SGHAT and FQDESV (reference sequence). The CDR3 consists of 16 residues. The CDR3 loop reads CASSLATLNRVYEQYF. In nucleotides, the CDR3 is TGTGCCAGCAGCTTAGCGACCCTAAACCGAGTTTACGAGCAGTACTTC.

The CDR3 spells CASSKPSGGAGPYNEQFF. Here the CDR3 DNA reads TGTGCCAGTAGTAAGCCTAGCGGGGGGGCAGGACCCTACAATGAGCAGTTCTTC. J is TRBJ2-1 and V is TRBV19, with 12 nucleotides matching TRBD2. After removal of 4 bases from V and 2 bases from J, the junction contained 9 bases not matched to a gene. The CDR3 contains 18 residues. CDR1 LNHDA and CDR2 SQIVND come from the germline V gene (reference sequence).

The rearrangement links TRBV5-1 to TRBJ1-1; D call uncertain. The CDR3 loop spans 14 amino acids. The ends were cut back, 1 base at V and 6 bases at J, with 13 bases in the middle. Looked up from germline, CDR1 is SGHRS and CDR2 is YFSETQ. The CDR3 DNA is TGCGCCAGCAGCTTGATGGGTTTCGGTTCTGAAGCTTTCTTT. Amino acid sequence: CASSLMGFGSEAFF. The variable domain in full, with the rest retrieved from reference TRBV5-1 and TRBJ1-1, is KAGVTQTPRYLIKTRGQQVTLSCSPISGHRSVSWYQQTPGQGLQFLFEYFSETQRNKGNFPGRFSGRQFSNSRSEMNVSTLELGDSALYLCASSLMGFGSEAFFGQGTRLTVV.

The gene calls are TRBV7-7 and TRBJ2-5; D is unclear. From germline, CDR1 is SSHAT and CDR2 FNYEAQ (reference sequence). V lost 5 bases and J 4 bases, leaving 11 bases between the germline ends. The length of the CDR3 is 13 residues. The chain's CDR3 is CASSAGSGETQYF. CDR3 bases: TGTGCCAGCAGCGCCGGGTCCGGAGAGACCCAGTACTTC.

CDR3: CASSIRGGALYEQYF. Written as DNA, the CDR3 is TGTGCCAGTAGTATCCGCGGGGGGGCCCTGTACGAGCAGTACTTC. The rearrangement joins TRBV19 to TRBJ2-7, with 9 bases identical to TRBD2. The germline gives CDR1 LNHDA, CDR2 SQIVND (reference sequence). This CDR3 comprises 15 residues. Losses at the gene ends were 3 bases for V and 4 bases for J; bases not matched to a gene: 7.

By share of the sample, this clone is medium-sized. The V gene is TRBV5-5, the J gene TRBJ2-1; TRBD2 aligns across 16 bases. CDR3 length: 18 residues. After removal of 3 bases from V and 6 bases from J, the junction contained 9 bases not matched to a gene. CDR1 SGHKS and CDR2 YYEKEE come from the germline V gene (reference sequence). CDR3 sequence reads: CASSSVAGTSGGANEQFF. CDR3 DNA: TGTGCCAGCAGCTCTGTAGCCGGGACTAGCGGGGGGGCCAATGAGCAGTTCTTC.

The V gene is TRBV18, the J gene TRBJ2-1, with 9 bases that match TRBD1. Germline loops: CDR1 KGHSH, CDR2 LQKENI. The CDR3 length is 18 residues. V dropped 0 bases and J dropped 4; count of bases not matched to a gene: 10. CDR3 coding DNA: TGTGCCAGCTCACCACCGAGACAGGGGGTTATTTTTTACAATGAGCAGTTCTTC. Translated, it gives CASSPPRQGVIFYNEQFF.

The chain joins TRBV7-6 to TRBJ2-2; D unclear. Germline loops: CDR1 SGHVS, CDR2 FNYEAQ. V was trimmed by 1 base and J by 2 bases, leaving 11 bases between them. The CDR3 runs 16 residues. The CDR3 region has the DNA TGTGCCAGCAGCTTAGAGGCACTTCCCAACACCGGGGAGCTGTTTTTT. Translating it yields CASSLEALPNTGELFF.

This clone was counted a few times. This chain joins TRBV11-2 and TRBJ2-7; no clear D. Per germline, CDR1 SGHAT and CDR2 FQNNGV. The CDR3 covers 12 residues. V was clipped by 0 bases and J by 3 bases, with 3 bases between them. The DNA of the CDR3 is TGTGCCAGCAGCTTAGATTTCTACGAGCAGTACTTC. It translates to CASSLDFYEQYF.

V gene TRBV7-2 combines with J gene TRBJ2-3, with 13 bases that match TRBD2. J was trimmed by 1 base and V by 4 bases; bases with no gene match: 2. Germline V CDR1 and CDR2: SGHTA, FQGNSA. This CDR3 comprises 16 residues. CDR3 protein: CASSWGTSGGTDTQYF. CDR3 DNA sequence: TGTGCCAGCAGCTGGGGGACTAGCGGGGGCACAGATACGCAGTATTTT.

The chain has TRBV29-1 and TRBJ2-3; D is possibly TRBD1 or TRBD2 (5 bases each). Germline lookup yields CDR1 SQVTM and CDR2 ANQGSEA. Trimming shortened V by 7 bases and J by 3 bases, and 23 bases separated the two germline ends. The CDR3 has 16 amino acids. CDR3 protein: CSAEGTVKKWTDTQYF. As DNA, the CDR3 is TGCAGCGCCGAGGGGACGGTGAAGAAATGGACAGATACGCAGTATTTT.

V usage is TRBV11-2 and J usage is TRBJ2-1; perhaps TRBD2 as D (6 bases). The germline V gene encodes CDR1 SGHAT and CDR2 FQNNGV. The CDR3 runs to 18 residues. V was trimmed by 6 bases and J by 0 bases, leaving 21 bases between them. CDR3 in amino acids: CASRATPSRGISYNEQFF. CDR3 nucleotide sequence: TGTGCCAGCAGAGCTACCCCTTCCCGGGGGATCTCCTACAATGAGCAGTTCTTC.

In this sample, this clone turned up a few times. The CDR3 here is CASSHRGEGGYTF. The DNA of the CDR3 is TGTGCCAGCAGCCACAGGGGGGAGGGTGGCTACACCTTC. V usage is TRBV6-5 and J usage is TRBJ1-2; 8 bases map to TRBD1. CDR3 length: 13 amino acids. Looked up from germline, CDR1 is MNHEY and CDR2 is SVGAGI. V gave up 6 bases and J gave up 7 bases; unmatched junction bases: 7.

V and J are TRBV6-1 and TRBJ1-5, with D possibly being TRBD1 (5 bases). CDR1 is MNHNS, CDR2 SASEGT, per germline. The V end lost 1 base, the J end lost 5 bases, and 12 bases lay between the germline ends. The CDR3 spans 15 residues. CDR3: CASSEGGRWDQPQHF. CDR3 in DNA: TGTGCCAGCAGTGAAGGGGGACGGTGGGATCAGCCCCAGCATTTT.

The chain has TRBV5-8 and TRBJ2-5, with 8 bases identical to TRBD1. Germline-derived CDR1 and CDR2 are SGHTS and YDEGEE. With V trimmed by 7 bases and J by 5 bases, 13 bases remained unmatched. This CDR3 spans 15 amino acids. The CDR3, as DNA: TGTGCCAGCGGCTCGACAGGGGAGGTATACGAGACCCAGTACTTC. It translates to CASGSTGEVYETQYF.

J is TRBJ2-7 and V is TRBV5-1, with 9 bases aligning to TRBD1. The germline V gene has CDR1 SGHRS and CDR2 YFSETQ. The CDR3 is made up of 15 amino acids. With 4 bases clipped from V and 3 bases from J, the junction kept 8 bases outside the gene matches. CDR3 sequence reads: CASSPAGTGIYEQYF. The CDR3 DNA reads TGCGCCAGCAGCCCGGCCGGGACAGGGATCTACGAGCAGTACTTC.

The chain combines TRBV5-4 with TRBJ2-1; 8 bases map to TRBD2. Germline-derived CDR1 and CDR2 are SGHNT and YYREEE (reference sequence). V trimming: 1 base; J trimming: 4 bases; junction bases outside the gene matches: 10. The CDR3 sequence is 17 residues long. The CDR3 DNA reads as TGTGCCAGCAGCTTGAGGACGGGGGGGCGGGTTTACAATGAGCAGTTCTTC. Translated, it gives CASSLRTGGRVYNEQFF.

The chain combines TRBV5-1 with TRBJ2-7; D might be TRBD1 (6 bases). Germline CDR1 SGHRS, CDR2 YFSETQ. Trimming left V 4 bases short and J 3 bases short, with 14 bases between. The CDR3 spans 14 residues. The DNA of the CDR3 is TGCGCCAGCAGCGCGTACAGGGTAAGCTACGAGCAGTACTTC. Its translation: CASSAYRVSYEQYF.

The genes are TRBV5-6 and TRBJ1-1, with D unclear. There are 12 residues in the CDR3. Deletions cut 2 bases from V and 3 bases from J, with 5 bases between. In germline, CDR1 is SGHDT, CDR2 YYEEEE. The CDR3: CASSFRHTEAFF. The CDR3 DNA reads TGTGCCAGCAGCTTTAGACACACTGAAGCTTTCTTT.

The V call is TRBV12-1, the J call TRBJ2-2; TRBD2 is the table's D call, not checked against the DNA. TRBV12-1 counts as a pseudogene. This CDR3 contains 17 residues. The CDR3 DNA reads TGTGCCAGCAGCTTTGGGCCTAGCGGGGGGGCGGACGGGGAGCTGTTTTTT. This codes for CASSFGPSGGADGELFF.

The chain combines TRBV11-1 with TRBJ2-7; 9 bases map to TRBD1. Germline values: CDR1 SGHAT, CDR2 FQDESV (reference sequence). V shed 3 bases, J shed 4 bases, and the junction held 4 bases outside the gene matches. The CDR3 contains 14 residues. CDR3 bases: TGTGCCAGCAGCTTCGGGACAGGGAATTACGAGCAGTACTTC. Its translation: CASSFGTGNYEQYF.

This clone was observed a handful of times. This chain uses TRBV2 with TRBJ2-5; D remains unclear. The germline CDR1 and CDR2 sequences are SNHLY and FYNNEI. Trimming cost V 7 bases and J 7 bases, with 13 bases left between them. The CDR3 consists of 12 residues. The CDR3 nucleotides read TGTGCCAGCATTCCGGGTGGAAGGACCCAGTACTTC. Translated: CASIPGGRTQYF.

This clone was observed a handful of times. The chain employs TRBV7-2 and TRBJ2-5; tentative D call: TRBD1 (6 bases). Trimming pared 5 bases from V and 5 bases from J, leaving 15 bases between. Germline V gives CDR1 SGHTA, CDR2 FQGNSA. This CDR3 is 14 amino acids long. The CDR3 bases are TGTGCCAGCAGCCCACAGGGTCGGTGGGAGACCCAGTACTTC. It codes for CASSPQGRWETQYF.